This entry features one T cell receptor (beta chain) sequence. This record belongs to a study of blood T cell repertoires in COVID-19. As processed by the authors: How many nucleated cells were present was estimated from reference gene primer amplification. Profiling relied on immunoSEQ multiplex PCR, and the TCRdb table lists in-frame clones only, not all of them. V and J calls plus clone size are reproduced from that table; the DNA served to infer D and trimming. This table has under 500,000 clones, roughly nine tenths appearing once. The CDR3 totals 17 residues. The ends lost 5 bases at V and 9 bases at J; junction bases unmatched: 16. Germline CDR1 reads LNHDA; CDR2 reads SQIVND (reference sequence).

The chain links TRBV19 to TRBJ1-6, with 7 bases fitting TRBD1. The clonotype originates from a man aged 25 to 45 who had recovered from COVID-19. The sample comprised PBMCs or T cells enriched from blood (not recorded which). CDR3 DNA sequence: TGTGCCAGTAGTCCCAAATCGGCAGGGGGTAAGGGTTCACCCCTCCACTTT. This translates into CASSPKSAGGKGSPLHF. Variable domain in full (rest from reference TRBV19 and TRBJ1-6): DGGITQSPKYLFRKEGQNVTLSCEQNLNHDAMYWYRQDPGQGLRLIYYSQIVNDFQKGDIAEGYSVSREKKESFPLTVTSAQKNPTAFYLCASSPKSAGGKGSPLHFGNGTRLTVT.